The clone carrying this T cell receptor (beta chain) has a handful of counts. Its target is not known. A J-beta primer mix and a sample-barcoded 5' primer were used in a second PCR of about 7 to 12 cycles. Each single sample gave us at least 3 million CDR3-containing paired-end reads. From the 5' RACE reads, TCRdb called clonotypes with MiXCR, one entry per CDR3 protein. The sample holds 920,000 or so distinct CDR3 sequences, under 55% seen once. This CDR3 spans 16 amino acids. V lost 2 bases and J lost 1, with 12 bases in between. This sample is drawn from a study of blood T cells in healthy people across ages. The study, taken as a whole, reports: PBMC samples, being unsorted, prevented any conclusive comparison of naive and antigen-experienced cells. Estimates of total diversity, which came from one million sequenced T cells, were considered to be underestimates.

Input material: blood. The receptor's source is a woman in her fifties or sixties in good health. This sequence joins TRBV12-3 or TRBV12-4 and TRBJ1-5; D is perhaps TRBD1 (6 bases). The CDR3 sequence is CASSLWGLGSNQPQHF. CDR3 nucleotide sequence: TGTGCCAGCAGTTTATGGGGGCTTGGGAGCAATCAGCCCCAGCATTTT.